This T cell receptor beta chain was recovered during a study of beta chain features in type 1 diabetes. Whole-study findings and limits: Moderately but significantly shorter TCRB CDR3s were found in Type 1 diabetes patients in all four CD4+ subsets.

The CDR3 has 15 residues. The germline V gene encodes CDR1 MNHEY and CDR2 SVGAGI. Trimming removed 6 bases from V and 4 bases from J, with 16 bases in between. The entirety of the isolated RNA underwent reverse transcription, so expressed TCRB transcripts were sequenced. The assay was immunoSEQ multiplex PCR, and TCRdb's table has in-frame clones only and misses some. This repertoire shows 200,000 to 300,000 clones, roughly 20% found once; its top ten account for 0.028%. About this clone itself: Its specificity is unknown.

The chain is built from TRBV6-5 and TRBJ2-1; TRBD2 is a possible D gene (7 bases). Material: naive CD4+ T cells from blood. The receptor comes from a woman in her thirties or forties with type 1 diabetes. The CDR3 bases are TGTGCCAGCAGGGGGGGCGGGGGCGGTTACAATGAGCAGTTCTTC. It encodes CASRGGGGGYNEQFF.